Below, 9 T cell receptor beta chains from the same sample are listed, as sequenced in a study of blood T cell repertoires in COVID-19. Method: immunoSEQ multiplex PCR; TCRdb's copy keeps in-frame clones and lacks some. The table lists roughly 290,000 clones, around 87% of them singletons. Sequencing was carried out using peripheral blood. The receptor source for this set is a woman between 45 and 60 years old who had recovered from COVID-19.

This clone occurred once. The chain uses TRBV6-4 and TRBJ1-2, with TRBD1 as a possible D gene (5 bases). The germline V gene encodes CDR1 MRHNA and CDR2 SNTAGT. The V end was cut by 7 bases, the J end by 4 bases, with 19 bases between. This CDR3 has 15 residues. CDR3 sequence reads: CASKPGGNLIYGYTF. CDR3 nucleotide sequence: TGTGCCAGCAAACCTGGGGGGAACTTAATCTATGGCTACACCTTC.

The chain carries TRBV19 and TRBJ2-5; unclear D gene. Germline CDR1 LNHDA, CDR2 SQIVND (reference sequence). This CDR3 has 13 amino acids. V lost 4 bases, J lost 1 base, and 7 bases lay in between. The DNA of the CDR3 is TGTGCCAGTAGTACGACGGGCCAAGAGACCCAGTACTTC. Its translation: CASSTTGQETQYF. The whole variable domain, remainder taken from reference TRBV19 and TRBJ2-5, is DGGITQSPKYLFRKEGQNVTLSCEQNLNHDAMYWYRQDPGQGLRLIYYSQIVNDFQKGDIAEGYSVSREKKESFPLTVTSAQKNPTAFYLCASSTTGQETQYFGPGTRLLVL.

The sample holds one count of this clone. The CDR3: CASRLAGGDTQYF. The CDR3 DNA follows: TGTGCCAGTAGACTAGCGGGAGGAGATACGCAGTATTTT. This rearrangement joins TRBV19 to TRBJ2-3, with 12 bases that match TRBD2. J gave up 5 bases and V 6 bases, and 0 bases lay outside the gene matches. The CDR3 totals 13 residues. Per germline, CDR1 LNHDA and CDR2 SQIVND (reference sequence).

The chain employs TRBV9 and TRBJ2-7; 9 bases fit TRBD2. The CDR3 runs 18 residues. V gave up 3 bases and J gave up 5 bases; unmatched junction bases: 18. The germline CDR1 and CDR2 sequences are SGDLS and YYNGEE. DNA for the CDR3: TGTGCCAGCAGCGCCCGCGGTGGAGCGGGAGGTAATAGGAACGAGCAGTACTTC. This sequence encodes CASSARGGAGGNRNEQYF.

The V gene is TRBV5-1, the J gene TRBJ1-1; TRBD1 is a possible D gene (5 bases). From germline, CDR1 is SGHRS and CDR2 YFSETQ. The CDR3 is made up of 16 amino acids. V was shortened by 0 bases and J by 1 base, with 13 bases between the two germline ends. CDR3 sequence: CASSLAGGSQNTEAFF. The CDR3 region has the DNA TGCGCCAGCAGCTTGGCGGGGGGGAGCCAGAACACTGAAGCTTTCTTT.

This rearrangement joins TRBV19 to TRBJ1-5; maybe TRBD1 (6 bases). Germline CDR1 and CDR2: LNHDA and SQIVND (reference sequence). V was pared by 6 bases and J by 8 bases, with 17 bases between. The CDR3 loop spans 14 amino acids. For the CDR3, the DNA is TGTGCCAGTAGGAAACAGGGAGAGGTTGAGCCCCAGCATTTT. This gives the protein CASRKQGEVEPQHF.

The J gene is TRBJ2-5, the V gene TRBV28; perhaps TRBD2 as D (5 bases). This CDR3 is 11 amino acids long. V gave up 9 bases and J gave up 4 bases, with 9 bases separating them. Per the germline V gene, CDR1 is MDHEN and CDR2 is SYDVKM. The CDR3 sequence: CASTGGETQYF. The CDR3 DNA reads TGTGCCAGTACCGGAGGAGAGACCCAGTACTTC.

This chain uses TRBV12-3 or TRBV12-4 with TRBJ1-2; 9 bases are shared with TRBD1. J lost 7 bases, V lost 6 bases, and 3 bases had no gene match. CDR3 length: 12 residues. In DNA form, the CDR3 reads TGTGCCAGCAGCGGGACAGGGTTTGGCTACACCTTC. Encoded protein: CASSGTGFGYTF.

This clone was seen once. The chain has TRBV18 and TRBJ1-1, with 7 bases matching TRBD1. From germline, CDR1 is KGHSH and CDR2 LQKENI. J gave up 8 bases and V 6 bases, and 9 bases lay outside the gene matches. This CDR3 is built from 13 residues. CDR3 nucleotides: TGTGCCAGCTCTCCCGGGACAGACTTAGAAGCTTTCTTT. This encodes CASSPGTDLEAFF.